The TCR beta chain under discussion was sequenced for a study of blood T cell repertoires in COVID-19 (TCRdb year 2020). Concerning the study at large: Collaborator samples came from the United States, Italy and Spain and covered acute and convalescent phases of COVID-19. The prospective study material was composed of cDNA or gDNA derived from T cells, B-cell-depleted T cells, or PBMCs. Deeply sampled blood TCRbeta repertoires from subjects exposed to, actively infected with, or recovered from COVID-19 were included in the dataset. The repertoires were made available in a free public database intended to serve as a resource for research on the immune response to SARS-CoV-2. The samples were drawn from the first 160 participants of the ongoing ImmuneRACE study and from 950 to 1,500 subjects provided by 6 global collaborators. A de-identified subject ID, COVID-19 status, age in years and sex were almost always included in the sample metadata. Where HLA class I and class II types were available, the types were taken from metadata supplied by the sample provider, not from assay-based typing. General study outcomes and caveats: Clinical and demographic metadata were provided uncurated, with the amount varying by source and participant.

TCRbeta CDR3 regions were amplified from genomic DNA by means of the immunoSEQ Assay, a bias-controlled multiplex PCR. As for how the authors treated the data: The number of nucleated cells in each sample was estimated by amplification of reference gene primers within the assay. To quantify the absolute abundance of each unique TCRbeta CDR3 rearrangement, sequence reads were collapsed and filtered. For each sample, productive Simpson clonality was calculated as the square root of Simpson's diversity index over productive rearrangements. TCRdb limited this immuneACCESS table to in-frame rearrangements with V and J called. A share of clones is missing; checked studies link under half to unresolved V genes, and the rest is unexplained. The DNA was the basis for D and trimming; V, J and clone size are from that table. Recorded for this sample are about 200,000 clones; nearly 90% of them occurred a single time. Over 15% of the sample goes to the ten largest clones.

Spanning cysteine to phenylalanine, the CDR3 consists of 15 amino acids. The entry retains the CDR3 DNA only, 45 bases that are in frame from base 1. The germline V gene specifies SGHTA as CDR1 and FQGTGA as CDR2. Trimming leaves V shorter by 5 bases and J shorter by 2 bases, with the junction holding 4 bases beyond the gene matches. Concerning this clone itself: Its antigen specificity is not known. This may come from a read error, since a much larger clone is one base off.

In Seattle, one collaborating source enrolled patients while the infection was active and tracked those patients longitudinally over the course of disease. Collaborating institutions collected whole blood in K2EDTA tubes following their own protocols. For TCRbeta analysis, collaborators shipped samples in one of three forms: frozen whole blood, isolated PBMCs, or DNA extracted from either of those sample types. The sample was peripheral blood. The sequence was obtained from a man aged 45-60 years with COVID-19, enrolled during active disease. The chain links TRBV7-3 with TRBJ2-5; 11 junctional bases match TRBD1. DNA sequence: TGTGCCAGCAGCCCGGACAGGGGGCGTCAAGAGACCCAGTACTTC. Translation gives CASSPDRGRQETQYF.